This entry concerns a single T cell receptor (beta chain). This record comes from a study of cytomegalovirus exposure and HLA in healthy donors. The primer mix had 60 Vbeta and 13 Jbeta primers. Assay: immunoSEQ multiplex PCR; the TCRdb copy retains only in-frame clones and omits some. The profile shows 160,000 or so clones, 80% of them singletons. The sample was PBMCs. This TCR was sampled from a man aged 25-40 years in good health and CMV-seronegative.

The CDR3 region is CASSMDRTYSNQPQHF. The CDR3 DNA reads as TGTGCCAGTAGTATGGACAGAACTTATAGCAATCAGCCCCAGCATTTT. This chain links TRBV19 with TRBJ1-5, with a weak D call TRBD1 (6 bases). Trimming cost V 3 bases and J 0 bases, with 12 bases left between them. Germline CDR1 reads LNHDA; CDR2 reads SQIVND (reference sequence). CDR3 length: 16 residues.